This TCR beta chain was observed in a study of tumor-infiltrating lymphocytes in primary liver carcinoma. About the study: Roughly 3.65 to 8 million productive TCRbeta reads were obtained per sample, with similar numbers across tissue types. Study-level points and caveats: Relative to blood, tumors carried a significantly larger fraction of the repertoire in their top 250 clones (p = 0.039). Reduced overlap was seen in tumor-adjacent and tumor-blood pairs versus tumor region pairs.

Comments on this clonotype: What it recognizes is unknown. Compared with germline, one end of the junction differs, possibly owing to a read error.

Extraction of RNA together with DNA used about 18-31 mg of unsorted bulk tissue. Histology found more than 80% viable tumor cells per sample. With a constant-region primer, TCR beta cDNA was made from approximately 520 ng of total RNA. Library construction for TCR beta comprised three nested multiplex PCR rounds performed with slightly modified ARM-PCR. TRBV1-TRBV30 forward and Cbeta reverse primers drove the first two approximately 11-cycle rounds. One entry per CDR3 protein results from TCRdb running MiXCR on the multiplex PCR reads. Among over 95,000 distinct CDR3 sequences listed, more than 65% were seen once. The CDR3 totals 13 residues. The V gene's germline CDR1 is SGHAT and CDR2 FQNNGV.

This TCR came from a woman aged 55-69 years with primary liver carcinoma and hepatitis B virus infection. Source material: liver tumor tissue from sampling region 5. Subset here: tumor region T5, tumor centre. J is TRBJ2-7 and V is TRBV11-2; no clear D. CDR3 coding DNA: TGTGCCAGCAGCTCTCGTACAGTTTCCGAGCACTACTTC. This gives the protein CASSSRTVSEHYF. Full variable domain (missing parts from reference TRBV11-2 and TRBJ2-7): EAGVAQSPRYKIIEKRQSVAFWCNPISGHATLYWYQQILGQGPKLLIQFQNNGVVDDSQLPKDRFSAERLKGVDSTLKIQPAKLEDSAVYLCASSSRTVSEHYFGPGTRLTVT.